These 5 T cell receptor beta chains originate from one sample sequenced in a study of CXCR3-negative and CXCR3-positive naive CD8 T cells (dated by TCRdb to the late 2010s). Sequenced using a NextSeq 550. The Human TCR Profiling Kit (MiLaboratory) was used to make UMI-labeled 5' RACE TRB cDNA libraries. Reprocessed by TCRdb, the reads give a single entry per CDR3 protein sequence, without DNA. This sample's table carries 23,000 or so distinct CDR3 sequences. The top ten hold 3.5% to 5% of the sample. Material for sequencing was naive CXCR3- CD8+ T cells from blood. The cell subset or site label, as the study defines it: CD45RO-CCR7+CD27+CD95- naive CD8+ T cells lacking CXCR3 (TNR3-). The source of these receptors is a human donor in good health. Some clones in this sample may be carry-over from other donors' samples.

The chain uses TRBV7-2 and TRBJ2-2; checking the TCRdb D call of TRBD2 is not possible without DNA. The germline V gene encodes CDR1 SGHTA and CDR2 FQGNSA. This CDR3 comprises 17 residues. Here the CDR3 reads CASSLGLAMTNTGELFF.

The V and J genes are TRBV7-9 and TRBJ2-4; TCRdb gives TRBD1 as the D gene, but with no DNA this cannot be confirmed. The V gene's germline CDR1 is SEHNR and CDR2 FQNEAQ (reference sequence). The CDR3 extends over 18 amino acids. The CDR3: CASSPFSRGASAKNIQYF.

This rearrangement joins TRBV7-9 to TRBJ2-7; TCRdb returns TRBD1, unconfirmable since there is no DNA. In germline, CDR1 is SEHNR, CDR2 FQNEAQ (reference sequence). This CDR3 contains 12 residues. CDR3 loop: CASSWTGGELDF. The whole variable domain, filled in from reference TRBV7-9 and TRBJ2-7, reads DTGVSQNPRHKITKRGQNVTFRCDPISEHNRLYWYRQTLGQGPEFLTYFQNEAQLEKSRLLSDRFSAERPKGSFSTLEIQRTEQGDSAMYLCASSWTGGELDFGPGTRLTVT.

V is TRBV27 and J is TRBJ2-3; TCRdb gives TRBD1 as the D gene, but with no DNA this cannot be confirmed. Per the germline V gene, CDR1 is MNHEY and CDR2 is SMNVEV (reference sequence). The length of the CDR3 is 14 residues. CDR3 in amino acids: CASNTGSSTDTQYF.

The chain uses TRBV3-1 and TRBJ2-1; TCRdb gives TRBD1 as the D gene, but with no DNA this cannot be confirmed. The CDR3 runs 15 residues. Germline values: CDR1 LGHDT, CDR2 YNNKEL (reference sequence). The CDR3: CASSQGGGASNEQFF.